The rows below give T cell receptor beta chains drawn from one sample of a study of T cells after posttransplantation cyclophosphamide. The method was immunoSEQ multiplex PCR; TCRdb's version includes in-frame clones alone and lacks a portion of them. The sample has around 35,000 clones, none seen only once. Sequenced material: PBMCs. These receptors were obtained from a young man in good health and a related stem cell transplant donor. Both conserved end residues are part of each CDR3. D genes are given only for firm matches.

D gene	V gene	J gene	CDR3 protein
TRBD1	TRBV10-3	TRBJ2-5	CAISAGDRGREKTQYF
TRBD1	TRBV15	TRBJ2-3	CATSRVPPHGTGSFVTDTQYF
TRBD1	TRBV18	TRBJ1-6	CASSPPTGNNSPLHF
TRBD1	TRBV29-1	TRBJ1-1	CSVLPTGFMNTEAFF
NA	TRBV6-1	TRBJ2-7	CAISRATYEQYF
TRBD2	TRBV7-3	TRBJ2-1	CASSSLAGGALDEQFF
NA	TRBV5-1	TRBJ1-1	CASSFKDMNTEAFF
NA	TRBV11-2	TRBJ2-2	CASSLGSQGGPGELFF
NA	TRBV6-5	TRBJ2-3	CASSYSRIADTQYF
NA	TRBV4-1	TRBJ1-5	CASRDIDSSRPQHF
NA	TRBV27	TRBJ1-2	CASSSTVNSNYGYTF
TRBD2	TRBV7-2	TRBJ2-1	CASSFGAGDEQFF